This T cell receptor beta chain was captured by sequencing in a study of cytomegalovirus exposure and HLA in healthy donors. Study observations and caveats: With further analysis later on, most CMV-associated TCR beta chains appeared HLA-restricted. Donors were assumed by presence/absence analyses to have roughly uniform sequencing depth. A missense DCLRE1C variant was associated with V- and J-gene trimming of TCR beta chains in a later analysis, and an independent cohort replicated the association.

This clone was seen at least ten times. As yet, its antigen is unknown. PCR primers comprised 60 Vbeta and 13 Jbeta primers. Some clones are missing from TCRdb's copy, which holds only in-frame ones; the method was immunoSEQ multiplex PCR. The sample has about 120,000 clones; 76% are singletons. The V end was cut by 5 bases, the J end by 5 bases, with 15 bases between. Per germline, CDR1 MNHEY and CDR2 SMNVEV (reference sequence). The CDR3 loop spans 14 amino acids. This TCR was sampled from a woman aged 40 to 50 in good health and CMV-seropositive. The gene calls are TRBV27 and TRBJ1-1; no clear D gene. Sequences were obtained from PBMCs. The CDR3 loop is CASSRGFVETEAFF. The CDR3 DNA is TGTGCCAGCAGTCGGGGATTTGTAGAGACTGAAGCTTTCTTT.